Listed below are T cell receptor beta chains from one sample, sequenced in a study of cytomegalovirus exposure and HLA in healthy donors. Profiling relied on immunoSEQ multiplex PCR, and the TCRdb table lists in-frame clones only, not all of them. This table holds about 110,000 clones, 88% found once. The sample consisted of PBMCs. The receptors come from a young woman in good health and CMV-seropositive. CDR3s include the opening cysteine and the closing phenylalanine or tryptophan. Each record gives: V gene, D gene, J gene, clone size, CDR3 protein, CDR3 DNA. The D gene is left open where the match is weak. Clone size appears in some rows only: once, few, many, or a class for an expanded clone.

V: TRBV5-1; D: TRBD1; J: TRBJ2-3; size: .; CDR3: CASRPQGATDTQYF; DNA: TGCGCCAGCAGACCGCAGGGGGCGACAGATACGCAGTATTTT
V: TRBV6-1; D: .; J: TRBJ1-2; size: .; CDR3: CASSGWPGDYGYTF; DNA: TGTGCCAGCAGTGGGTGGCCAGGTGACTATGGCTACACCTTC
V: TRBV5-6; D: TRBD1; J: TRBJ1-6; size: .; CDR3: CASSGGTVNSPLHF; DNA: TGTGCCAGCAGCGGCGGGACAGTTAATTCACCCCTCCACTTT
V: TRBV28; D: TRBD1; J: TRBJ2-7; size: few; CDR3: CASSVGTGRYEQYF; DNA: TGTGCCAGCAGCGTAGGGACAGGGAGGTACGAGCAGTACTTC
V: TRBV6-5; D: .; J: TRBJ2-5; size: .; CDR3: CASSSQGGRGETQYF; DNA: TGTGCCAGCAGTTCACAGGGAGGGCGCGGGGAGACCCAGTACTTC
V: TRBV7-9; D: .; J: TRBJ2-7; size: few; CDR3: CASSLIGGSYEQYF; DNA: TGTGCCAGCAGCTTAATCGGGGGCTCCTACGAGCAGTACTTC
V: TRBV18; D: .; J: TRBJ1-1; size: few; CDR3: CASSPPLRGMNTEAFF; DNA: TGTGCCAGCTCACCACCTCTTCGGGGGATGAACACTGAAGCTTTCTTT
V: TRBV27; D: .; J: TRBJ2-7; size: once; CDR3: CASSFQGSYEQYF; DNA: TGTGCCAGCAGTTTCCAGGGCTCCTACGAGCAGTACTTC
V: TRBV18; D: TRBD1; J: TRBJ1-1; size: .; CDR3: CASSPIQGAGTEAFF; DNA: TGTGCCAGCTCACCGATACAGGGGGCAGGGACTGAAGCTTTCTTT
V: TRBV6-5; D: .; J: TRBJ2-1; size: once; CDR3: CASTGQEGYNEQFF; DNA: TGTGCCAGCACTGGACAGGAGGGGTACAATGAGCAGTTCTTC
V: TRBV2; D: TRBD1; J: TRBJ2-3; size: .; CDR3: CASTQGAGTDTQYF; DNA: TGTGCCAGCACTCAGGGGGCCGGCACAGATACGCAGTATTTT
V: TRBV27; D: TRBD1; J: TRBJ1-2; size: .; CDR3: CASSLAGGGIYGYTF; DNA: TGTGCCAGCAGTTTGGCAGGGGGCGGCATATATGGCTACACCTTC
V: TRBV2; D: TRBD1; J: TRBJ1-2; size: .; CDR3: CASRGQGAGGYTF; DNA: TGTGCCAGCCGAGGACAGGGGGCTGGGGGCTACACCTTC
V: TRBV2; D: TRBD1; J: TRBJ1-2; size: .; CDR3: CASPRGTGKGYTF; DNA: TGTGCCAGCCCAAGGGGGACAGGGAAAGGCTACACCTTC
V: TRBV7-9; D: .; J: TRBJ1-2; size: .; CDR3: CASSLFKGGGFGYTF; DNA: TGTGCCAGCAGCTTATTTAAGGGCGGAGGCTTTGGCTACACCTTC
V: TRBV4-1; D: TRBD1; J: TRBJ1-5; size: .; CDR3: CASSRYRGTQPQHF; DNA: TGCGCCAGCAGCCGCTACAGGGGGACTCAGCCCCAGCATTTT
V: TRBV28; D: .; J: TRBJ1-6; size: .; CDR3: CASGGEGSPLHF; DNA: TGTGCCAGTGGTGGGGAGGGGTCACCCCTCCACTTT
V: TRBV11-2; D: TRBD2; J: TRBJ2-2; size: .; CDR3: CASSLVGGKAGELFF; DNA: TGTGCCAGCAGCTTGGTGGGGGGGAAGGCCGGGGAGCTGTTTTTT
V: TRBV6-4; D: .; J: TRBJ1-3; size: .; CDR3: CASSARGSGNTIYF; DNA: TGTGCCAGCAGTGCCAGGGGCTCTGGAAACACCATATATTTT
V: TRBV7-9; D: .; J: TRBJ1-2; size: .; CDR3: CASSLAAIMGYTF; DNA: TGTGCCAGCAGCTTGGCCGCCATCATGGGCTACACCTTC
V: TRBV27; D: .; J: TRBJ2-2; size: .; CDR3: CASSLFRNTGELFF; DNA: TGTGCCAGCAGTTTATTCAGAAACACCGGGGAGCTGTTTTTT
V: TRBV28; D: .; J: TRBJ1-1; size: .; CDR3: CASSLSAGLAFF; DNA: TGTGCCAGCAGTTTGTCGGCGGGTCTGGCTTTCTTT
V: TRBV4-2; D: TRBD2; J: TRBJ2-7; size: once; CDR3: CASSRHQTSGGSEQYF; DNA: TGTGCCAGCAGCCGTCATCAGACTAGCGGGGGGAGCGAGCAGTACTTC
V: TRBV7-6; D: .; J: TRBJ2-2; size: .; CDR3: CASSLELVTFTGELFF; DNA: TGTGCCAGCAGCTTAGAGCTTGTTACCTTCACCGGGGAGCTGTTTTTT
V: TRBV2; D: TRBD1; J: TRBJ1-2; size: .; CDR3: CASRTGTGGHYGYTF; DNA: TGTGCCAGCAGAACCGGGACAGGGGGACACTATGGCTACACCTTC
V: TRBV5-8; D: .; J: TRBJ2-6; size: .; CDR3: CASRLSGANVLTF; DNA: TGTGCCAGCAGACTTTCTGGGGCCAACGTCCTGACTTTC
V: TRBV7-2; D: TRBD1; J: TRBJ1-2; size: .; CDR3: CASSFFGVRTGANYGYTF; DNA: TGTGCCAGCAGCTTCTTCGGGGTACGGACAGGAGCTAACTATGGCTACACCTTC
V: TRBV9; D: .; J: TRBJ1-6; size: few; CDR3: CASSQGLRDSPLHF; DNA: TGTGCCAGCAGTCAGGGGCTTAGAGATTCACCCCTCCACTTT
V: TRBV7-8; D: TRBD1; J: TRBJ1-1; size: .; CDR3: CASSQYRTGLEAFF; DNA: TGTGCCAGCAGCCAATATAGGACAGGTCTTGAAGCTTTCTTT
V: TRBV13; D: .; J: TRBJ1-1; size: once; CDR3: CASSRTRRTEAFF; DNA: TGTGCCAGCAGCAGGACACGACGCACTGAAGCTTTCTTT
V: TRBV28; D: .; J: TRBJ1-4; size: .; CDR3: CASSSSHPVTNEKLFF; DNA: TGTGCCAGCAGTTCCAGTCATCCTGTAACTAATGAAAAACTGTTTTTT
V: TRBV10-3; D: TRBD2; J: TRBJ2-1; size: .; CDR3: CAISDSSGTYNEQFF; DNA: TGTGCCATCAGTGATTCTAGCGGTACCTACAATGAGCAGTTCTTC
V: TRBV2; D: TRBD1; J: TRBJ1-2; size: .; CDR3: CASSKDRDDYGYTF; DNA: TGTGCCAGCAGTAAAGACAGGGATGATTATGGCTACACCTTC
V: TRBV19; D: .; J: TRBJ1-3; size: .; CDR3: CASSFTVSGNTIYF; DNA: TGTGCCAGTAGTTTTACAGTCTCTGGAAACACCATATATTTT
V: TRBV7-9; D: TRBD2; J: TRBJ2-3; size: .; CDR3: CASSSPTSGGHLDTQYF; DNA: TGTGCCAGCAGCTCCCCTACTAGCGGGGGGCACCTAGATACGCAGTATTTT
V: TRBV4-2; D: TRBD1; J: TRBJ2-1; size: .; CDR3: CASSPRDRGGYEQFF; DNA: TGTGCCAGCAGCCCCCGGGACAGGGGGGGCTATGAGCAGTTCTTC
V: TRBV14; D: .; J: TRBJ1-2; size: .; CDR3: CASSPLSELYGYTF; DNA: TGTGCCAGCAGCCCCCTATCGGAGCTCTATGGCTACACCTTC
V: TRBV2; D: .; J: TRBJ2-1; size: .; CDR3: CASRGLLSSYNEQFF; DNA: TGTGCCAGCAGGGGGCTCCTCAGCTCCTACAATGAGCAGTTCTTC
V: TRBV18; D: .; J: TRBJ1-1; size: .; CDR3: CASSPINTGSTEAFF; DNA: TGTGCCAGCTCTCCAATTAATACAGGGAGCACTGAAGCTTTCTTT
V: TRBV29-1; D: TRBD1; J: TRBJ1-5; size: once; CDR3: CSVEETGGNQPQHF; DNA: TGCAGCGTTGAAGAGACAGGGGGCAATCAGCCCCAGCATTTT
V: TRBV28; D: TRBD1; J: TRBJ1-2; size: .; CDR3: CASSSGTDYGYTF; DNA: TGTGCCAGCAGTTCCGGGACAGACTATGGCTACACCTTC
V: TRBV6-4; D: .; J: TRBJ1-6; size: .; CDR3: CASSDVPNSPLHF; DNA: TGTGCCAGCAGTGACGTCCCAAATTCACCCCTCCACTTT
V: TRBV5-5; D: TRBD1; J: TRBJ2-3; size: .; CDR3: CASSLRGPTDTQYF; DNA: TGTGCCAGCAGCTTGAGGGGGCCCACAGATACGCAGTATTTT
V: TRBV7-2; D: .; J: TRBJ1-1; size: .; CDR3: CASSLGPLNAFF; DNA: TGTGCCAGCAGCTTAGGCCCTCTAAATGCTTTCTTT